The 15 T cell receptor beta chains reported below all come from one sample, sequenced in a study of shared clonotypes between healthy human individuals. TCRdb's table, derived via immunoSEQ multiplex PCR, lists solely in-frame clones and lacks some. The table lists about 2.1 million clones, approximately 92% of them singletons. Naive CD8 cells comprised CD45RO-negative, CCR7-positively selected cells, excluding terminally differentiated effector memory CD45RA+ cells. Material: naive CD8+ T cells from PBMCs. Receptor source: a man younger than 30 in good health. Some clones in this sample may be carry-over from other donors' samples.

The chain recombines TRBV5-1 with TRBJ2-7; D is undetermined. Trimming took off 4 bases at V and 6 bases at J, with 8 bases between the two ends. This CDR3 spans 11 amino acids. Germline lookup yields CDR1 SGHRS and CDR2 YFSETQ. The CDR3 sequence: CASSGLGEQYF. CDR3 nucleotides: TGCGCCAGCAGCGGCTTAGGCGAGCAGTACTTC.

Worth noting for this clone: This CDR3 is also generated by other DNA sequences in the sample. V gene TRBV28 combines with J gene TRBJ2-7; D may be TRBD1 (6 bases). Germline V gene sequence: CDR1 MDHEN, CDR2 SYDVKM. Trimming took 7 bases from V and 0 from J, leaving 7 bases between them. The CDR3 has 12 residues. CDR3 DNA: TGTGCCAGCAAGACAGGCTCCTACGAGCAGTACTTC. Amino acid sequence: CASKTGSYEQYF.

This clone appeared once. This chain connects TRBV7-9 to TRBJ2-7; D may correspond to TRBD1 or TRBD2 (7 bases each). CDR1 SEHNR and CDR2 FQNEAQ come from the germline V gene (reference sequence). The CDR3 is 15 amino acids. The V gene lost 0 bases and the J gene lost 6 bases, with 15 bases spanning the gap. The CDR3 DNA is TGTGCCAGCAGCTTAGCGGGTGACAGGGAGGGCGAGCAGTACTTC. It translates to CASSLAGDREGEQYF. The complete variable domain, with remaining parts taken from reference TRBV7-9 and TRBJ2-7, reads DTGVSQNPRHKITKRGQNVTFRCDPISEHNRLYWYRQTLGQGPEFLTYFQNEAQLEKSRLLSDRFSAERPKGSFSTLEIQRTEQGDSAMYLCASSLAGDREGEQYFGPGTRLTVT.

The chain combines TRBV27 with TRBJ1-4; D might be TRBD1 (5 bases). Germline CDR1 MNHEY, CDR2 SMNVEV (reference sequence). The V end was cut by 2 bases, the J end by 12 bases, with 10 bases between. The CDR3 is 12 amino acids. CDR3 sequence (DNA): TGTGCCAGCAGTTTAGGGGGTGGGGAACTGTTTTTT. This gives the protein CASSLGGGELFF.

V and J are TRBV6-5 and TRBJ2-2, with D perhaps assigned TRBD1 or TRBD2 (5 bases each). The germline gives CDR1 MNHEY, CDR2 SVGAGI. The V end lost 6 bases, the J end lost 7 bases, and 15 bases lay between the germline ends. This CDR3 is 14 amino acids long. CDR3 coding DNA: TGTGCCAGCAGCCCGGGACGTCGGGGCGGGGAGCTGTTTTTT. It specifies CASSPGRRGGELFF.

The chain combines TRBV6-6 with TRBJ1-1; weak D call: TRBD1 (5 bases). The germline CDR1 and CDR2 sequences are MNHNY and SVGAGI (reference sequence). V lost 6 bases and J lost 0, with 8 bases in between. This CDR3 region has 13 residues. DNA for the CDR3: TGTGCCAGCAGACTGACAGTGAACACTGAAGCTTTCTTT. It translates to CASRLTVNTEAFF.

V gene TRBV7-9 combines with J gene TRBJ2-7; D may be TRBD1 (5 bases). Germline-derived CDR1 and CDR2 are SEHNR and FQNEAQ (reference sequence). This CDR3 contains 12 residues. The ends were cut back, 5 bases at V and 4 bases at J, with 9 bases in the middle. The CDR3 is CASSATGYEQYF. CDR3 nucleotide sequence: TGTGCCAGCAGCGCAACAGGTTACGAGCAGTACTTC.

This chain uses TRBV29-1 with TRBJ2-7; no clear D gene. V was trimmed by 0 bases and J by 2 bases, leaving 8 bases between them. Germline CDR1 is SQVTM and CDR2 is ANQGSEA. The CDR3 contains 13 residues. CDR3 DNA: TGCAGCGTTGAAGATGAAGTAACCTACGAGCAGTACTTC. It yields the protein CSVEDEVTYEQYF.

V gene TRBV7-6 combines with J gene TRBJ2-2; the D gene is possibly TRBD2 (6 bases). The CDR3 has 19 amino acids. Germline CDR1 and CDR2: SGHVS and FNYEAQ. The V end lost 3 bases, the J end lost 4 bases, and 24 bases lay between the germline ends. CDR3 DNA: TGTGCCAGCAGCTTCGTGGCTAGCGACCCGCGGGTGGGCACCGGGGAGCTGTTTTTT. Amino acid sequence: CASSFVASDPRVGTGELFF.

V gene TRBV27 combines with J gene TRBJ2-7, with a possible D match to TRBD2 (6 bases). Germline V gene data show CDR1 as MNHEY and CDR2 as SMNVEV (reference sequence). CDR3 length: 15 amino acids. The V end was cut by 8 bases, the J end by 2 bases, with 19 bases between. The CDR3 nucleotides are TGTGCCAGCGCCATCGGTAGCGCGGGGACCTACGAGCAGTACTTC. This gives the protein CASAIGSAGTYEQYF.

The chain has TRBV27 and TRBJ1-1; D gene uncertain. Trimming removed 2 bases from V and 0 bases from J, with 13 bases in between. The CDR3 has 16 residues. Germline V gene lookup returns CDR1 MNHEY and CDR2 SMNVEV (reference sequence). This CDR3 reads CASSLIFPAMNTEAFF. The CDR3 coding sequence is TGTGCCAGCAGTTTAATTTTTCCTGCCATGAACACTGAAGCTTTCTTT.

This sequence joins TRBV7-9 and TRBJ2-3, with 7 bases identical to TRBD1. Germline CDR1 reads SEHNR; CDR2 reads FQNEAQ (reference sequence). Unmatched junction bases numbered 3, after V lost 5 bases and J lost 4 bases. The CDR3 has 13 residues. In nucleotides, the CDR3 is TGTGCCAGCAGCGCCACAGGGGCAGATACGCAGTATTTT. This sequence encodes CASSATGADTQYF.

The chain links TRBV28 to TRBJ2-1; TRBD1 aligns across 7 bases. CDR3 size: 14 residues. Unmatched junction bases numbered 10, after V lost 11 bases and J lost 3 bases. CDR1 is MDHEN, CDR2 SYDVKM, per germline. The CDR3 loop reads CAVHRRDSYNEQFF. CDR3 nucleotides: TGTGCCGTGCACCGTAGGGACAGCTACAATGAGCAGTTCTTC.

This chain connects TRBV28 to TRBJ1-1, with 9 bases identical to TRBD1. CDR1 and CDR2 (germline): MDHEN, SYDVKM. Trimming at V came to 6 bases and at J to 6 bases, leaving 8 bases not matched to a gene. This CDR3 comprises 14 residues. CDR3 sequence (DNA): TGTGCCAGCAGCACAGGGGGCGCTTCCTCTGAAGCTTTCTTT. Translation gives CASSTGGASSEAFF.

V usage is TRBV15 and J usage is TRBJ2-7, with D maybe TRBD1 (6 bases). The germline V gene has CDR1 LNHNV and CDR2 YYDKDF (reference sequence). Trimming shortened V by 3 bases and J by 4 bases, and 10 bases separated the two germline ends. The CDR3 sequence is 13 residues long. CDR3 in amino acids: CATSSDRTYEQYF. The CDR3 DNA sequence: TGTGCCACCAGCAGCGACAGGACTTACGAGCAGTACTTC.